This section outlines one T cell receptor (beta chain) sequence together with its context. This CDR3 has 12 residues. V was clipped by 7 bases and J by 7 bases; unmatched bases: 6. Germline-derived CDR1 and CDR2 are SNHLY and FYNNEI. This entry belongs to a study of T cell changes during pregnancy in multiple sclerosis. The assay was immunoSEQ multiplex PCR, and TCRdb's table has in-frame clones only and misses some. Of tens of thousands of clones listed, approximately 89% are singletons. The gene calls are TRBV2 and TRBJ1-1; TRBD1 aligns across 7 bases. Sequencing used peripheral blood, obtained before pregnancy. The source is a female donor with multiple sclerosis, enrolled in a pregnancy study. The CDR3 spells CASTPTGIEAFF. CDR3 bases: TGTGCCAGCACCCCGACAGGGATTGAAGCTTTCTTT.